This TCR beta chain is from a study of blood T cell repertoires in COVID-19. Study-level background: COVID-19 samples collected from the United States, Italy and Spain covered acute and convalescent phases. T cells, B-cell-depleted T cells, or PBMCs supplied cDNA or gDNA.

Recruited during active infection, patients (from Seattle) were subsequently followed longitudinally. The authors' processing: Reference gene primer amplification gave nucleated cell count estimates. Clones were read by immunoSEQ multiplex PCR, and TCRdb kept only the in-frame ones, dropping some. Clone size and V and J calls were adopted from that table, with D and trimming inferred from the DNA. Altogether under 250,000 clones are present, around 79% being singletons, with the ten largest covering approximately 5.9%. This CDR3 region has 15 residues. Germline CDR1 is ENHRY and CDR2 is SYGVKD. V trimming: 7 bases; J trimming: 7 bases; junction bases outside the gene matches: 14.

The chain uses TRBV10-3 and TRBJ1-1, with 8 bases lining up with TRBD1. Sample: peripheral blood. This clonotype was obtained from a woman aged 40 to 50 with COVID-19, enrolled during active disease. The CDR3 DNA reads TGTGCCATCACCATTGGACAGGGTGGCCCCTATGAAGCTTTCTTT. Its translation: CAITIGQGGPYEAFF.